These 18 T cell receptor beta chains originate from one sample sequenced in a study of cytomegalovirus exposure and HLA in healthy donors. A multiplex PCR was run with 60 Vbeta primers and 13 Jbeta primers. Produced via immunoSEQ multiplex PCR; TCRdb's table is partial and in-frame only. The repertoire holds roughly 180,000 clones, with roughly four fifths as singletons. Source material: PBMCs. These receptors came from a female donor in good health and CMV-seronegative.

This clone showed up just once. The gene calls are TRBV28 and TRBJ2-4; the D is unclear. Per germline, CDR1 MDHEN and CDR2 SYDVKM. CDR3 size: 13 residues. V was pared by 8 bases and J by 9 bases, with 17 bases between. The CDR3 region has the DNA TGTGCCAGCCTTGACCCGGTGCCAGGCATTCAGTACTTC. This gives the protein CASLDPVPGIQYF.

V usage is TRBV11-2 and J usage is TRBJ2-6, with a weak D call TRBD2 (6 bases). The germline V and J ends were trimmed by 4 bases and 0 bases, with 16 bases remaining between them. The CDR3 loop spans 18 amino acids. Germline V gene sequence: CDR1 SGHAT, CDR2 FQNNGV. Here the CDR3 DNA reads TGTGCCAGCAGCTCGCTATTGGGACTGAGCTCTGGGGCCAACGTCCTGACTTTC. This gives the protein CASSSLLGLSSGANVLTF.

This rearrangement joins TRBV7-2 to TRBJ2-5, with 11 bases matching TRBD2. This CDR3 has 16 residues. With 4 bases clipped from V and 2 bases from J, the junction kept 6 bases outside the gene matches. CDR1 is SGHTA and CDR2 is FQGNSA in the germline V gene. The CDR3 coding sequence is TGTGCCAGCAGCTCAGGGGGGACTAGCGGACAAGAGACCCAGTACTTC. Translation gives CASSSGGTSGQETQYF.

The chain has TRBV7-2 and TRBJ2-3, with 7 bases identical to TRBD1. Germline V gives CDR1 SGHTA, CDR2 FQGNSA. Losses at the gene ends were 10 bases for V and 4 bases for J; bases not matched to a gene: 8. This CDR3 has 13 amino acids. CDR3 region: CATRGSRADTQYF. CDR3 in DNA: TGTGCCACCAGGGGGAGTCGCGCAGATACGCAGTATTTT.

V is TRBV13 and J is TRBJ1-5; possible D gene TRBD1, 6 bases. Germline CDR1 reads PRHDT; CDR2 reads FYEKMQ (reference sequence). With 5 bases removed from V and 9 bases from J, the gap between germline ends came to 17 bases. CDR3 length: 14 amino acids. The CDR3 DNA follows: TGTGCCAGCAGCCACCGGGACAACCGCGGGCCCCAGCATTTT. Its protein product is CASSHRDNRGPQHF. The variable domain in full, with the rest retrieved from reference TRBV13 and TRBJ1-5, is AAGVIQSPRHLIKEKRETATLKCYPIPRHDTVYWYQQGPGQDPQFLISFYEKMQSDKGSIPDRFSAQQFSDYHSELNMSSLELGDSALYFCASSHRDNRGPQHFGDGTRLSIL.

For this clone: Other DNA sequences from this sample encode an identical CDR3 as well. The chain combines TRBV5-6 with TRBJ2-7; a weak D match, TRBD1 (6 bases). Germline loops: CDR1 SGHDT, CDR2 YYEEEE. This CDR3 is built from 14 residues. Trimming cost V 0 bases and J 3 bases, with 10 bases left between them. This CDR3 reads CASSLAGDDYEQYF. Here the CDR3 DNA reads TGTGCCAGCAGCTTGGCAGGGGACGACTACGAGCAGTACTTC.

This clone was detected only a few times. The chain links TRBV16 to TRBJ2-7, with D possibly matching TRBD1 (6 bases). Trimming cost V 1 base and J 0 bases, with 10 bases left between them. Germline loops: CDR1 KGHSY, CDR2 FQNENV. The CDR3 has 15 residues. CDR3 coding DNA: TGTGCCAGCAGCCAATTCCAGGGGAGCTCCTACGAGCAGTACTTC. Translation: CASSQFQGSSYEQYF.

This clone has more than one count but fewer than ten. V is TRBV7-9 and J is TRBJ2-7, with 9 bases that match TRBD1. V trimming: 4 bases; J trimming: 4 bases; junction bases outside the gene matches: 17. This CDR3 spans 18 amino acids. Germline assignment: CDR1 SEHNR and CDR2 FQNEAQ (reference sequence). CDR3 in amino acids: CASSSPRENPGQGYEQYF. The CDR3 nucleotides are TGTGCCAGCAGCTCACCTCGAGAAAACCCGGGACAGGGTTACGAGCAGTACTTC.

The chain combines TRBV7-2 with TRBJ2-5, with D possibly TRBD1 on 7 matching bases. Trimming left V 1 base short and J 2 bases short, with 11 bases between. Germline values: CDR1 SGHTA, CDR2 FQGNSA. The CDR3 covers 15 residues. The CDR3 region has the DNA TGTGCCAGCAGCTTAGTCGCAGGGGGGCAAGAGACCCAGTACTTC. This gives the protein CASSLVAGGQETQYF.

The genes are TRBV30 and TRBJ1-6, with 7 bases matching TRBD1. CDR3 size: 14 residues. CDR1 is GTSNPN, CDR2 SVGIG, per germline (reference sequence). V lost 1 base, J lost 7 bases, and 4 bases stayed unmatched. This CDR3 reads CAWSDRGGNSPLHF. The CDR3, as DNA: TGTGCCTGGAGTGACAGGGGAGGAAATTCACCCCTCCACTTT.

This clone was seen more than once but under ten times. The chain couples TRBV30 to TRBJ1-2, with 7 bases that match TRBD1. CDR1 and CDR2 (germline): GTSNPN, SVGIG (reference sequence). Germline trimming cut 1 base from V and 4 bases from J; bases unmatched to any gene: 6. This CDR3 comprises 14 residues. This CDR3 is CAWSASTGLYGYTF. The CDR3 DNA is TGTGCCTGGAGTGCTTCGACAGGGCTCTATGGCTACACCTTC.

The gene calls are TRBV27 and TRBJ1-6; D unclear. The CDR3 runs to 14 residues. Germline lookup yields CDR1 MNHEY and CDR2 SMNVEV (reference sequence). The V end was cut by 2 bases, the J end by 4 bases, with 6 bases between. The DNA for the CDR3 is TGTGCCAGCAGTTTAGAGGTGTATAATTCACCCCTCCACTTT. Protein: CASSLEVYNSPLHF.

The rearrangement joins TRBV7-9 to TRBJ2-5, with D possibly TRBD1 on 6 matching bases. The V gene's germline CDR1 is SEHNR and CDR2 FQNEAQ (reference sequence). V dropped 5 bases and J dropped 3 bases, with 16 bases sitting between them. The CDR3 is 15 residues long. The chain's CDR3 is CASSRLRQEEETQYF. The CDR3 DNA reads as TGTGCCAGCAGCCGGCTCCGACAGGAAGAAGAGACCCAGTACTTC.

The chain uses TRBV18 and TRBJ2-7; D is perhaps TRBD1 (8 bases). This CDR3 region has 17 residues. From germline, CDR1 is KGHSH and CDR2 LQKENI. Trimming removed 6 bases from V and 0 bases from J, with 21 bases in between. Here the CDR3 reads CASSQGRDRRFSYEQYF. The CDR3 DNA is TGTGCCAGCTCTCAGGGGAGGGACAGGCGATTCTCCTACGAGCAGTACTTC.

This sequence joins TRBV27 and TRBJ2-7; 10 bases are shared with TRBD2. The CDR3 is 15 residues long. Germline values: CDR1 MNHEY, CDR2 SMNVEV (reference sequence). Trimming cost V 4 bases and J 2 bases; bases outside gene matches: 5. This CDR3 is CASSYWTSGPYEQYF. In DNA form, the CDR3 reads TGTGCCAGCAGTTACTGGACTAGCGGCCCCTACGAGCAGTACTTC.

This chain uses TRBV5-1 with TRBJ2-1; 9 nucleotides align to TRBD1. Germline trimming cut 8 bases from V and 0 bases from J; bases unmatched to any gene: 6. The CDR3 is made up of 15 amino acids. CDR1 and CDR2 (germline): SGHRS, YFSETQ. This CDR3 is CASSPGQGSYNEQFF. The CDR3 bases are TGCGCCAGTTCACCGGGACAGGGCTCCTACAATGAGCAGTTCTTC. Variable domain in full (rest from reference TRBV5-1 and TRBJ2-1): KAGVTQTPRYLIKTRGQQVTLSCSPISGHRSVSWYQQTPGQGLQFLFEYFSETQRNKGNFPGRFSGRQFSNSRSEMNVSTLELGDSALYLCASSPGQGSYNEQFFGPGTRLTVL.

This clone came up a few times. The chain uses TRBV6-1 and TRBJ1-3; D gene unclear. In germline, CDR1 is MNHNS, CDR2 SASEGT. This CDR3 contains 17 residues. The V and J ends lost 3 bases and 0 bases respectively, with 15 bases between them. This CDR3 is CASSEVGFKSSGNTIYF. The CDR3 bases are TGTGCCAGCAGTGAGGTTGGCTTTAAGTCCTCTGGAAACACCATATATTTT.

The chain couples TRBV18 to TRBJ2-3; D remains unclear. Germline-derived CDR1 and CDR2 are KGHSH and LQKENI. Trimming took 5 bases from V and 0 from J, leaving 9 bases between them. The CDR3 consists of 14 residues. The CDR3 bases are TGTGCCAGCTCATCACAGACTAGCACAGATACGCAGTATTTT. This translates into CASSSQTSTDTQYF.